A selection of T cell receptor beta chains follows, all from one sample in a study of cytomegalovirus exposure and HLA in healthy donors. Method: immunoSEQ multiplex PCR; TCRdb's copy keeps in-frame clones and lacks some. The sample contains around 180,000 clones, 75% to 85% of which appear only once. Material: PBMCs. Receptor source: a man aged 30-40 years in good health and CMV-seropositive. CDR3s include the opening cysteine and the closing phenylalanine or tryptophan. D genes are given only for firm matches. Rows give clone size only sometimes, using once, few, many, or a class for an expanded clone.

j_call | clone_size | v_call | d_call | cdr3_aa | cdr3_nt
TRBJ2-7 | NA | TRBV9 | NA | CASSPGQSYEQYF | TGTGCCAGCAGCCCAGGACAGTCCTACGAGCAGTACTTC
TRBJ2-2 | NA | TRBV9 | NA | CASSVGGTGPITGELFF | TGTGCCAGCAGCGTAGGGGGGACTGGCCCGATCACCGGGGAGCTGTTTTTT
TRBJ2-7 | once | TRBV5-1 | TRBD1 | CASSFSGQGAGEQYF | TGCGCCAGCAGCTTTTCGGGACAGGGGGCTGGTGAGCAGTACTTC
TRBJ2-5 | NA | TRBV27 | NA | CASSFGGETQYF | TGTGCCAGCAGTTTCGGCGGGGAGACCCAGTACTTC
TRBJ2-1 | few | TRBV14 | TRBD2 | CASSQAVRLAGYNEQFF | TGTGCCAGCAGCCAAGCGGTACGACTAGCGGGATACAATGAGCAGTTCTTC
TRBJ2-3 | few | TRBV6-1 | TRBD2 | CASSERAGEGTDTQYF | TGTGCCAGCAGTGAAAGGGCGGGAGAGGGCACAGATACGCAGTATTTT
TRBJ2-3 | NA | TRBV30 | TRBD1 | CAWGGGQGAADTQYF | TGTGCCTGGGGTGGGGGCCAGGGGGCCGCAGATACGCAGTATTTT
TRBJ1-4 | NA | TRBV5-1 | NA | CASSFQGIEEKLFF | TGCGCCAGCAGCTTCCAGGGGATAGAGGAAAAACTGTTTTTT
TRBJ2-7 | NA | TRBV5-1 | TRBD2 | CASSVGLAGGQTYYEQYF | TGCGCCAGCAGCGTGGGACTAGCGGGAGGGCAGACGTACTACGAGCAGTACTTC
TRBJ1-4 | NA | TRBV28 | TRBD1 | CASSAGTGGNNEKLFF | TGTGCCAGCAGTGCGGGGACAGGGGGGAATAATGAAAAACTGTTTTTT
TRBJ1-1 | NA | TRBV5-1 | NA | CASSLAGGGTEAFF | TGCGCCAGCAGCTTGGCGGGAGGGGGCACTGAAGCTTTCTTT
TRBJ2-3 | NA | TRBV7-9 | TRBD2 | CASSVPVAGVQDTQYF | TGTGCCAGCAGCGTCCCGGTAGCGGGGGTGCAAGATACGCAGTATTTT
TRBJ2-2 | NA | TRBV4-1 | TRBD2 | CASSPPGGSPNTGELFF | TGCGCCAGCAGCCCCCCGGGGGGGTCCCCGAACACCGGGGAGCTGTTTTTT
TRBJ1-4 | NA | TRBV6-1 | NA | CASSGGVLGKLFF | TGTGCCAGCAGTGGGGGGGTTTTGGGGAAACTGTTTTTT
TRBJ2-7 | few | TRBV27 | NA | CASSHGQQGEQYF | TGTGCCAGCAGCCACGGACAACAAGGCGAGCAGTACTTC
TRBJ2-1 | NA | TRBV11-3 | TRBD1 | CASSQAGTGLYNEQFF | TGTGCCAGCAGCCAAGCCGGGACAGGGTTATACAATGAGCAGTTCTTC
TRBJ2-7 | NA | TRBV7-9 | NA | CASSTGVPPYEQYF | TGTGCCAGCAGCACCGGGGTACCCCCCTACGAGCAGTACTTC
TRBJ2-3 | few | TRBV23-1 | NA | CASSLPRETDTQYF | TGCGCCAGCAGTCTTCCCCGGGAGACAGATACGCAGTATTTT
TRBJ2-5 | NA | TRBV11-3 | TRBD2 | CASSLWGGVVETQYF | TGTGCCAGCAGCTTATGGGGGGGAGTGGTTGAGACCCAGTACTTC
TRBJ2-7 | few | TRBV15 | NA | CATSEHRATYEQYF | TGTGCCACCAGCGAACACAGGGCAACCTACGAGCAGTACTTC
TRBJ2-7 | NA | TRBV4-3 | TRBD2 | CASSGGVAPGHEQYF | TGCGCCAGCAGCGGGGGGGTCGCCCCAGGGCACGAGCAGTACTTC
TRBJ1-1 | few | TRBV12-5 | NA | CASGLDPTGNEAFF | TGTGCTAGTGGTTTGGATCCAACAGGGAATGAAGCTTTCTTT
TRBJ2-7 | once | TRBV6-1 | TRBD2 | CASSGPSGGRWYEQYF | TGTGCCAGCAGTGGCCCCTCGGGGGGAAGATGGTACGAGCAGTACTTC
TRBJ2-7 | once | TRBV19 | TRBD2 | CARDGKAGGETYEQYF | TGTGCCAGGGACGGAAAAGCGGGGGGGGAGACCTACGAGCAGTACTTC
TRBJ2-7 | NA | TRBV27 | NA | CASRSGSYEQYF | TGTGCCAGCAGAAGCGGCTCCTACGAGCAGTACTTC
TRBJ1-3 | NA | TRBV23-1 | TRBD1 | CASSRAGGSSGNTIYF | TGCGCCAGCAGTCGGGCAGGGGGCAGCTCTGGAAACACCATATATTTT
TRBJ2-4 | NA | TRBV27 | NA | CASSFLGEEGKNIQYF | TGTGCCAGCAGTTTCTTAGGGGAGGAAGGCAAAAACATTCAGTACTTC
TRBJ2-7 | NA | TRBV19 | NA | CASSIGFGVFQEACEQYF | TGTGCCAGTAGTATAGGTTTCGGGGTTTTCCAAGAGGCCTGCGAGCAGTACTTC
TRBJ2-2 | NA | TRBV28 | TRBD1 | CASRAQTGSTGELFF | TGTGCCAGCAGGGCCCAGACAGGGAGCACCGGGGAGCTGTTTTTT
TRBJ2-3 | NA | TRBV4-3 | TRBD2 | CASSQDYSTSGDTYTDTQYF | TGCGCCAGCAGCCAAGATTATTCAACTAGCGGAGATACATACACAGATACGCAGTATTTT
TRBJ1-2 | NA | TRBV4-2 | NA | CASSQVAGALNYGYTF | TGTGCCAGCAGCCAAGTCGCGGGGGCTCTTAACTATGGCTACACCTTC
TRBJ2-7 | NA | TRBV27 | TRBD2 | CASSRVWAGGPYEQYF | TGTGCCAGCAGTCGTGTTTGGGCGGGAGGGCCGTACGAGCAGTACTTC
TRBJ1-1 | NA | TRBV18 | NA | CASSPALWTAINTEAFF | TGTGCCAGCTCACCTGCCCTATGGACAGCCATCAACACTGAAGCTTTCTTT
TRBJ1-4 | NA | TRBV7-8 | NA | CASSGRVGITGEKLFF | TGTGCCAGCAGCGGGAGGGTGGGGATTACCGGGGAAAAACTGTTTTTT
TRBJ1-4 | NA | TRBV2 | NA | CASRAGSEKLFF | TGTGCCAGCAGGGCGGGATCCGAAAAACTGTTTTTT
TRBJ1-4 | once | TRBV6-5 | NA | CASSIQGSDEKLFF | TGTGCCAGCAGTATACAGGGATCCGATGAAAAACTGTTTTTT
TRBJ2-7 | NA | TRBV5-3 | TRBD2 | CARSLGFRGLGGYEQYF | TGTGCCAGAAGCTTAGGCTTCCGGGGACTAGGGGGCTACGAGCAGTACTTC
TRBJ2-7 | NA | TRBV19 | TRBD1 | CASKSPGTDPYEQYF | TGTGCCAGTAAGTCCCCCGGGACAGACCCCTACGAGCAGTACTTC
TRBJ2-2 | NA | TRBV7-2 | NA | CASSPSTGSGELFF | TGTGCCAGCAGCCCCTCAACAGGCTCTGGGGAGCTGTTTTTT
TRBJ2-5 | NA | TRBV19 | NA | CASSSSVQETQYF | TGTGCCAGTAGTAGCTCGGTCCAAGAGACCCAGTACTTC
TRBJ2-1 | NA | TRBV6-6 | TRBD1 | CASNRDRGGDKAPEFF | TGTGCCAGCAACCGGGACAGGGGGGGGGACAAGGCTCCAGAGTTCTTC
TRBJ2-7 | few | TRBV19 | NA | CASSSPIRQANEQYF | TGTGCCAGTAGTTCCCCAATAAGACAGGCGAACGAGCAGTACTTC
TRBJ1-1 | NA | TRBV23-1 | NA | CASSLEVAVNTEAFF | TGCGCCAGCAGTCTGGAAGTGGCGGTGAACACTGAAGCTTTCTTT
TRBJ2-1 | NA | TRBV9 | NA | CASSSRRSYSYNEQFF | TGTGCCAGCAGCTCTCGCCGGAGCTACTCCTACAATGAGCAGTTCTTC
TRBJ1-1 | NA | TRBV13 | NA | CASSYSTRQPEAFF | TGTGCCAGCAGCTATTCGACACGGCAGCCTGAAGCTTTCTTT